The sequence of this TCR beta chain was determined in a study of T-cell memory formation after mild COVID-19. Study overall: There were largely donor-specific TCR clusters.

A 5'RACE reaction primed in the constant segment made cDNA libraries of TCR alpha and TCR beta, and these carried sample barcodes and UMIs. One entry per CDR3 protein results from TCRdb running MiXCR on the 5' RACE reads. This table holds some 270,000 distinct CDR3 sequences, less than 20% found once. CDR1 is SGHNT and CDR2 is YYREEE in the germline V gene (reference sequence). The germline V and J ends were trimmed by 0 bases and 6 bases, with 7 bases remaining between them. CDR3 length: 13 residues. Sequencing was carried out using PBMCs or a T cell subset sorted from them (not recorded which). The rearrangement joins TRBV5-4 to TRBJ2-1, with a tentative D call TRBD2 (5 bases). This receptor was taken from an adult woman who had mild COVID-19 (a few samples of this study predate the infection). Cell type and time point are not known. The CDR3 spells CASSLVARNEQFF. DNA for the CDR3: TGTGCCAGCAGCTTGGTAGCGCGCAATGAGCAGTTCTTC.